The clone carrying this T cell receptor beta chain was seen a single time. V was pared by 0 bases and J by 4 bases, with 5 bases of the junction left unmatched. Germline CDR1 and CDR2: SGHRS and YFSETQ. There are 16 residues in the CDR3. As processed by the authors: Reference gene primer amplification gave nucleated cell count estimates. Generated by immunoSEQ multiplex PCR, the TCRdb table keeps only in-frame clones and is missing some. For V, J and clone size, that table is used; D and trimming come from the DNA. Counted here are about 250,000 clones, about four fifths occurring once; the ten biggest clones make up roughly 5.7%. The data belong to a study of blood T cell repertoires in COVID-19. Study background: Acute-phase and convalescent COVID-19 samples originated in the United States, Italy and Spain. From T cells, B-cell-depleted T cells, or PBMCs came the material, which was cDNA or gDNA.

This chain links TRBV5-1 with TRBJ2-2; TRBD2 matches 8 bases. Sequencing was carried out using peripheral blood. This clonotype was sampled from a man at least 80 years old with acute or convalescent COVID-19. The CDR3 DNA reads TGCGCCAGCAGCTTGGGAGCGGGGGTAGCCACCGGGGAGCTGTTTTTT. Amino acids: CASSLGAGVATGELFF.